This T cell receptor (beta chain) emerged from a study of T cells in Graves' hyperthyroidism and ophthalmopathy. There were TCR beta CDR3 regions amplified from RNA transcripts. First-round RT-PCR targeting the TCR CDR3 was performed with the HTBI primer set. From the multiplex PCR reads, TCRdb called clonotypes with MiXCR, one entry per CDR3 protein. The table lists about 550,000 distinct CDR3 sequences, less than 25% of them singletons. The J segment lost 8 bases and the V segment lost 10 bases, leaving 11 bases of the junction unmatched. Germline-derived CDR1 and CDR2 are KGHDR and SFDVKD. The CDR3 contains 13 residues. This clonotype was observed at least ten times.

This TCR was recovered from a man aged 18 to 30 with Graves' hyperthyroidism. The sequencing sample was made of blood. The gene calls are TRBV24-1 and TRBJ1-1; TRBD1 matches 8 bases. For the CDR3, the DNA is TGTGCCACGACCGCAGGACAGGGAGAAGAAGCTTTCTTT. Translating gives CATTAGQGEEAFF.